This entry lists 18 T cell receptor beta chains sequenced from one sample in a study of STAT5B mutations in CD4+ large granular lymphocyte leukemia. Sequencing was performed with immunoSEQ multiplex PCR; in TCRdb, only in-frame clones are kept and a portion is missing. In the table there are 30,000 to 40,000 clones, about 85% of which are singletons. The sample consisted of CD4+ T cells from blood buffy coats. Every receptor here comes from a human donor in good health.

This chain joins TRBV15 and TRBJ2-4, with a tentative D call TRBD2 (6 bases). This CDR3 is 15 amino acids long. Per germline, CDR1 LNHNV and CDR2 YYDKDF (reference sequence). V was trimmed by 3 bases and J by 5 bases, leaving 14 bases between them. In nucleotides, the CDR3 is TGTGCCACCAGCAGGGGGGGAAAACAGGAAAACATTCAGTACTTC. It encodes CATSRGGKQENIQYF.

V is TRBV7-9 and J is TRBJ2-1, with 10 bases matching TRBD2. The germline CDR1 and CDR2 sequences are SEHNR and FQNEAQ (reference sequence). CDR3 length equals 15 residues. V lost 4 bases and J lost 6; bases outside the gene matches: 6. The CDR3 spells CASSSISGRANEQFF. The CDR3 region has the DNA TGTGCCAGCAGCTCGATAAGCGGGAGGGCCAATGAGCAGTTCTTC.

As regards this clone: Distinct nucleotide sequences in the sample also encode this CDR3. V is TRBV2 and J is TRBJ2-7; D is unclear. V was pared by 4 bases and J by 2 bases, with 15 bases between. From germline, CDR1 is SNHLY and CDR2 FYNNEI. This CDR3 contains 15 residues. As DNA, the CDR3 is TGTGCCAGCAGTGTAACAAGGGCATTCACCTACGAGCAGTACTTC. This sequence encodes CASSVTRAFTYEQYF.

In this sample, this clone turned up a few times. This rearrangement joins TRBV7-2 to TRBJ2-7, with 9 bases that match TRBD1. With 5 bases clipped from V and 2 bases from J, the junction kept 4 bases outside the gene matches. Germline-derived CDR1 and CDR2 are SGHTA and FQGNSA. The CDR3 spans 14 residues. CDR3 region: CASSPGQGTYEQYF. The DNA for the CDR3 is TGTGCCAGCAGCCCGGGACAGGGAACCTACGAGCAGTACTTC.

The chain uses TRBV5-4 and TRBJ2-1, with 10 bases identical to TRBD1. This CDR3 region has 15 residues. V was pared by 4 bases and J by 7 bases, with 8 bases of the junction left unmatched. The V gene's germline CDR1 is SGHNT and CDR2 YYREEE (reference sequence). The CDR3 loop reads CASSPGQGGRNEQFF. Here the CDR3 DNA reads TGTGCCAGCAGCCCAGGACAGGGGGGTAGAAATGAGCAGTTCTTC.

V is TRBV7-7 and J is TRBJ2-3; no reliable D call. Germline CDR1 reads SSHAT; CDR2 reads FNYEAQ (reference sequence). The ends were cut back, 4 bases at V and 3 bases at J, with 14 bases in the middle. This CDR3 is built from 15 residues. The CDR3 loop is CASSCPDESTDTQYF. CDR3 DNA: TGTGCCAGCAGCTGCCCTGACGAGAGTACAGATACGCAGTATTTT.

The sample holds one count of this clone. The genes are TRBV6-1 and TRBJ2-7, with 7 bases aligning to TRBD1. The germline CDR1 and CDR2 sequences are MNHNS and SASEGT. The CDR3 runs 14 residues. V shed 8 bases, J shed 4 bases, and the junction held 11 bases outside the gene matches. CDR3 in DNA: TGTGCCAGCCACCACAGGGGTGGCGGGTACGAGCAGTACTTC. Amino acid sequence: CASHHRGGGYEQYF.

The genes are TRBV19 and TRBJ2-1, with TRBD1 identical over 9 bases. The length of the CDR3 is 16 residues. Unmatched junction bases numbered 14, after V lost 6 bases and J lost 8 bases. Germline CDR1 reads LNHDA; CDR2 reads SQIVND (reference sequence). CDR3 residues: CASSPGRDRVYHEQFF. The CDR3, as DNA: TGTGCCAGTAGCCCCGGCCGGGACAGGGTGTACCATGAGCAGTTCTTC.

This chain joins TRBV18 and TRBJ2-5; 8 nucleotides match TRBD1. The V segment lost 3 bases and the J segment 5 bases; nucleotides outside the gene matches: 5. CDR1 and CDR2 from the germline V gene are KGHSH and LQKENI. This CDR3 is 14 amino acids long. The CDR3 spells CASSPSGQGETQYF. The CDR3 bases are TGTGCCAGCTCACCTAGCGGACAGGGTGAGACCCAGTACTTC.

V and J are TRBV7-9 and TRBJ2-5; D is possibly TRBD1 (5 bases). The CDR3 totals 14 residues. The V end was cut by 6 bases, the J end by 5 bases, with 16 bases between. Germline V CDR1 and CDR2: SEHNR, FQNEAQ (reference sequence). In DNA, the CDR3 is TGTGCCAGCAGGAAGGGGCAGGGTGTCGAGACCCAGTACTTC. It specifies CASRKGQGVETQYF.

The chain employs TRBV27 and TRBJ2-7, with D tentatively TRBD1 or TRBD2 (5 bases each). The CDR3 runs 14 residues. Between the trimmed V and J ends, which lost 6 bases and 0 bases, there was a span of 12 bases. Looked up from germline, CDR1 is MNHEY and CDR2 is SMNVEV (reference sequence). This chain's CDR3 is CASRGTYGSYEQYF. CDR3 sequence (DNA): TGTGCCAGCAGAGGGACGTACGGCTCCTACGAGCAGTACTTC.

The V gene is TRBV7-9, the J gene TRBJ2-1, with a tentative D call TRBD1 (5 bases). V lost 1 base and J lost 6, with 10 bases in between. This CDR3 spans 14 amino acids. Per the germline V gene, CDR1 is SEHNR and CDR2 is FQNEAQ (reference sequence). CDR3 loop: CASSLEYGANEQFF. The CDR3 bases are TGTGCCAGCAGCTTAGAGTATGGGGCCAATGAGCAGTTCTTC.

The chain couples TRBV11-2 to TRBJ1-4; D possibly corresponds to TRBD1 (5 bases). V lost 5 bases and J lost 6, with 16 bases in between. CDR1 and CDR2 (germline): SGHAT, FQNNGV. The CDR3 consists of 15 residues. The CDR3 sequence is CASSPGAFRYEKLFF. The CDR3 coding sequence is TGTGCCAGCAGCCCCGGGGCTTTCAGATATGAAAAACTGTTTTTT.

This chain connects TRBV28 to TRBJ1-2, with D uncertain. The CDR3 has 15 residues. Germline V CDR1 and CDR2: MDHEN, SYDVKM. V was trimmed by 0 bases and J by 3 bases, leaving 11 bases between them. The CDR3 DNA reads TGTGCCAGCAGTTTATGGGTAGAGGAACACTATGGCTACACCTTC. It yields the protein CASSLWVEEHYGYTF.

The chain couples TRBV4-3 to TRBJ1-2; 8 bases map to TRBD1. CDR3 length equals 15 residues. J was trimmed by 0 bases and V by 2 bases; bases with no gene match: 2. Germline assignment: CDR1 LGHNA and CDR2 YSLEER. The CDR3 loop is CASSQRDRSNYGYTF. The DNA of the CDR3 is TGCGCCAGCAGCCAACGGGACAGGTCTAACTATGGCTACACCTTC.

The CDR3 loop is CASSLGGPTDTQYF. The DNA for the CDR3 is TGTGCCAGCTCTTTGGGAGGGCCCACAGATACGCAGTATTTT. The V call is TRBV7-9, the J call TRBJ2-3; 7 nucleotides align to TRBD2. Germline V gene sequence: CDR1 SEHNR, CDR2 FQNEAQ (reference sequence). J was trimmed by 2 bases and V by 8 bases; bases with no gene match: 7. The CDR3 runs 14 residues.

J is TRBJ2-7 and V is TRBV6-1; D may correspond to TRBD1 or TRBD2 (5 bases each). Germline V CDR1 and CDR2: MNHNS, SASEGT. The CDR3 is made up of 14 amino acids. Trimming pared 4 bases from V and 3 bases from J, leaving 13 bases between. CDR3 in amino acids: CASSVRDDGYEQYF. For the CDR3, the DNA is TGTGCCAGCAGTGTTAGGGACGACGGCTACGAGCAGTACTTC.

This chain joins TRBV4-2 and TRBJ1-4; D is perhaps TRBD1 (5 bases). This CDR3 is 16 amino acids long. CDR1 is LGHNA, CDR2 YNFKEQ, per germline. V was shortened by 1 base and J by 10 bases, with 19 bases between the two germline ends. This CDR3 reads CASSQVAGTSQPKLFF. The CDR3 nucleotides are TGTGCCAGCAGCCAAGTTGCCGGGACTTCACAACCAAAACTGTTTTTT.